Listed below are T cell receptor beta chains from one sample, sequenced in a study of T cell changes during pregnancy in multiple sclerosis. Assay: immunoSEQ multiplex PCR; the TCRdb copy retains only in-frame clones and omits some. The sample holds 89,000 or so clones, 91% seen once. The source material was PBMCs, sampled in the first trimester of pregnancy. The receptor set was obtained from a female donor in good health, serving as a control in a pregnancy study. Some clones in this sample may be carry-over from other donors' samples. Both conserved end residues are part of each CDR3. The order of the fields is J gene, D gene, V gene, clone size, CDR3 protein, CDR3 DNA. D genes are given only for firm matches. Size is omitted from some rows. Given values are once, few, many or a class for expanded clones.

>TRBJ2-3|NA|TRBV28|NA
CASSFTDTQYF
TGTGCCAGCAGCTTCACAGATACGCAGTATTTT
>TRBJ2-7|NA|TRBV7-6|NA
CASSLRLDSPNPGEQYF
TGTGCCAGCAGCTTGAGGCTCGACTCACCAAACCCGGGCGAGCAGTACTTC
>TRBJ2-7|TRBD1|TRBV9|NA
CASSQGTGGEQYF
TGTGCCAGCAGCCAAGGGACAGGGGGCGAGCAGTACTTC
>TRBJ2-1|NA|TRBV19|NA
CASHFRDRYNEQFF
TGTGCCAGTCATTTTCGAGACAGATACAATGAGCAGTTCTTC
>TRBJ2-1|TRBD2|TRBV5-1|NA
CASAVAGVNEQFF
TGCGCCAGCGCCGTAGCGGGAGTCAATGAGCAGTTCTTC
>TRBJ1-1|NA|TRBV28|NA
CASGTVLNTEAFF
TGTGCCAGCGGAACAGTGTTGAACACTGAAGCTTTCTTT
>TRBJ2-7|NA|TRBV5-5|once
CASSPQGGASSYEQYF
TGTGCCAGCAGCCCCCAAGGGGGTGCCAGCTCCTACGAGCAGTACTTC
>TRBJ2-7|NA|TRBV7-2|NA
CASSLGTASLVDEQYF
TGTGCCAGCAGCTTAGGGACAGCCAGTTTAGTTGACGAGCAGTACTTC
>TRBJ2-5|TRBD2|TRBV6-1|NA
CASGAGLAHETQYF
TGTGCCAGTGGGGCGGGACTAGCGCACGAGACCCAGTACTTC
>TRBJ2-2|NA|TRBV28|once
CASRTGVNTGELFF
TGTGCCAGCAGGACGGGAGTGAACACCGGGGAGCTGTTTTTT
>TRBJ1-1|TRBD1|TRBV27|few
CASSLSAGGTEAFF
TGTGCCAGCAGTCTCTCGGCAGGGGGCACTGAAGCTTTCTTT
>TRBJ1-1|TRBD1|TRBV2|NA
CARRTGLTTEAFF
TGTGCCAGAAGGACAGGTCTGACAACTGAAGCTTTCTTT
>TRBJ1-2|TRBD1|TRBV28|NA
CASSSGTGHYGYTF
TGTGCCAGCAGTTCCGGGACAGGGCACTATGGCTACACCTTC
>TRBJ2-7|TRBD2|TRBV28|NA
CASSSLGTSSYEQYF
TGTGCCAGCAGTTCTTTGGGGACTAGCAGCTACGAGCAGTACTTC
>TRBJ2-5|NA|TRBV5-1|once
CASSLGEPQETQYF
TGCGCCAGCAGCTTGGGGGAGCCCCAAGAGACCCAGTACTTC
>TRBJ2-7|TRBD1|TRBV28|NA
CASSPTGTGSYYEQYF
TGTGCCAGCAGTCCCACCGGGACAGGCTCGTACTACGAGCAGTACTTC
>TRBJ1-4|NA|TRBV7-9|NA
CASSLRTRNEKLFF
TGTGCCAGCAGCTTAAGGACTCGAAATGAAAAACTGTTTTTT
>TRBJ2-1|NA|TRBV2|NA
CASMEQGPYNEQFF
TGTGCCAGCATGGAACAGGGCCCATACAATGAGCAGTTCTTC
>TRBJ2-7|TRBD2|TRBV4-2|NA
CASSQETGGPYEQYF
TGTGCCAGCAGCCAAGAAACGGGGGGGCCCTACGAGCAGTACTTC
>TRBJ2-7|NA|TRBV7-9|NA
CASSFGTGNYEQYF
TGTGCCAGCAGCTTCGGAACAGGGAACTACGAGCAGTACTTC
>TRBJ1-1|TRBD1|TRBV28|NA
CASSTRQGMNTEAFF
TGTGCCAGCAGCACCAGACAGGGAATGAACACTGAAGCTTTCTTT
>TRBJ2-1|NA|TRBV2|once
CASSEARGGYEQFF
TGTGCCAGCAGTGAAGCAAGGGGGGGGTACGAGCAGTTCTTC
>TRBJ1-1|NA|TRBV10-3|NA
CAINPARSTEAFF
TGTGCCATCAACCCCGCCAGGTCCACTGAAGCTTTCTTT
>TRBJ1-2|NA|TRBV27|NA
CASRAPAGRGYGYTF
TGTGCCAGCCGCGCTCCGGCCGGGCGGGGCTATGGCTACACCTTC
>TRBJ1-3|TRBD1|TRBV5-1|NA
CASSSGQRGNTIYF
TGCGCCAGCAGCTCGGGACAGCGGGGAAACACCATATATTTT
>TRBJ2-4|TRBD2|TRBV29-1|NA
CSVSVAGGNIQYF
TGCAGCGTTTCGGTAGCGGGCGGAAACATTCAGTACTTC
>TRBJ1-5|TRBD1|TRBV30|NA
CAWSGQGHQPQHF
TGTGCCTGGAGTGGACAGGGTCATCAGCCCCAGCATTTT